This TCR beta chain derives from a study of tumor-infiltrating lymphocytes in primary liver carcinoma. Study in general: Those enrolled were patients of both sexes, who were aged 30 to 69 years. All lesions had stage T1-T3 N0M0 and roughly 4 to 11 cm widths. Study findings and constraints: For tumor-adjacent and tumor-blood pairs, overlap was less than that seen for tumor region pairs.

Blood RNA was derived from unsorted whole blood, and germline DNA was extracted too. With regard to this clonotype: Its antigen is not identified. A much larger clone is a single base away; this may be a read error.

Per germline, CDR1 MNHNS and CDR2 SASEGT. V lost 0 bases and J lost 7, with 18 bases in between. The CDR3 runs 17 residues. A primer in the constant region served to generate TCR beta cDNA from 450 to 650 ng of total RNA. Slightly modified ARM-PCR with three nested multiplex PCR rounds yielded TCR beta libraries. The two initial PCR rounds, approximately 10 cycles each, used TRBV1-TRBV30 forward and C-beta reverse primers. TCRdb reanalysed the multiplex PCR reads using MiXCR and keeps one entry per CDR3 protein. Here the sample spans about 310,000 distinct CDR3 sequences, roughly 60% being singletons.

The clonotype originates from a middle-aged man with primary liver carcinoma and hepatitis B virus infection. Sample: peripheral blood. V gene TRBV6-1 combines with J gene TRBJ2-2, with D possibly TRBD1 on 6 matching bases. For the CDR3, the DNA is TGTGCCAGCAGTGAAGCATCAGGGGACAACTCACGCGGGGAGCTGTTTTTT. Translated: CASSEASGDNSRGELFF.